This T cell receptor beta chain was captured in a study of vaccination and CD4 T cells after COVID-19. Study details: Comprising six males and four females, the convalescent participants counted two Hispanic individuals among them. Cultures designated as controls were supplied with a CEFX pool, an HIV-1 Nef pool, or no peptide. Study-level points and caveats: Reactive clone data from convalescent patients indicated a median of about 86% appearing only post-vaccination.

Treatment described: roughly ten-day PBMC culture with coronavirus spike peptide pools or control peptides (ViraFEST assay). TCRs were sequenced by ViraFEST after antigen-specific T cells had been expanded with peptide pools. With the Oncomine TCR Beta short-read assay, DNA from cultured CD4+ T cells was sequenced. Each CDR3 protein is one row after TCRdb ran MiXCR on the PCR reads. The sample has over 20,000 distinct CDR3 sequences; around 43% are singletons. Comments on this clonotype: Its target is unknown.

This specimen was CD4+ T cells from blood, cultured in vitro, taken before SARS-CoV-2 vaccination. The sequence derives from a human donor who received a COVID-19 vaccine.

The CDR3 protein is CATSDCRGGFYGYTF. CDR3 nucleotide sequence: TGTGCCACCAGTGATTGCAGGGGCGGGTTCTATGGCTACACCTTC. The rearrangement links TRBV24-1 to TRBJ1-2; TRBD1 is a possible D gene (6 bases). This CDR3 has 15 amino acids. Germline lookup yields CDR1 KGHDR and CDR2 SFDVKD. Between the trimmed V and J ends, which lost 2 bases and 4 bases, there was a span of 13 bases.